Below, one TCR beta chain is given with its context. Its matching antigen is unknown. This sample is part of a study of T cell responses to AZD1222 COVID-19 vaccine. The study, taken as a whole, reports: The donor cohort was predominantly white British with a female majority, and clonal diversity may have been underestimated.

Some clones are missing from TCRdb's copy, which holds only in-frame ones; the method was immunoSEQ multiplex PCR. The sample comprises fewer than 120,000 clones, roughly nine tenths of which are singletons, and under 3.5% rests with the top ten. The germline CDR1 and CDR2 sequences are SGHTA and FQGNSA. V dropped 1 base and J dropped 1 base, with 4 bases sitting between them. This CDR3 has 13 amino acids. This specimen consisted of peripheral blood, obtained on day 0 of AZD1222 vaccination. J is TRBJ1-1 and V is TRBV7-2; D remains unclear. The sequence was collected from an adult in good health. The CDR3 loop reads CASSLVENTEAFF. The DNA of the CDR3 is TGTGCCAGCAGCTTAGTTGAGAACACTGAAGCTTTCTTT. Supplemented by reference TRBV7-2 and TRBJ1-1, the full variable domain reads GAGVSQSPSNKVTEKGKDVELRCDPISGHTALYWYRQSLGQGLEFLIYFQGNSAPDKSGLPSDRFSAERTGGSVSTLTIQRTQQEDSAVYLCASSLVENTEAFFGQGTRLTVV.